A single sample is the source of the 15 T cell receptor beta chains below, sequenced in a study of shared clonotypes between healthy human individuals. Only in-frame clones appear in the TCRdb table, and some are missing; sequencing was by immunoSEQ multiplex PCR. The repertoire holds approximately 940,000 clones, with roughly 72% as singletons. Sequencing input: memory CD4+ T cells sorted from blood. Subset noted: CD45RA-negative fraction. All receptors come from a man between 18 and 35 years old in good health.

The chain carries TRBV6-6 and TRBJ1-3; D unclear. Germline V gives CDR1 MNHNY, CDR2 SVGAGI (reference sequence). Trimming removed 7 bases at V and 2 bases at J, with 12 bases between. The CDR3 consists of 14 residues. The CDR3 DNA follows: TGTGCCAGCATTAAACCCGGTGCTGGAAACACCATATATTTT. Protein sequence: CASIKPGAGNTIYF.

DNA of the CDR3: TGTGCCAGCAGCTCTGGATGGGACAGGGGGCGGCAGCCCCAGCATTTT. Its protein is CASSSGWDRGRQPQHF. The chain couples TRBV7-3 to TRBJ1-5; 12 bases fit TRBD1. The CDR3 is 16 residues long. Per the germline V gene, CDR1 is SGHTA and CDR2 is FQGTGA. Losses at the gene ends were 4 bases for V and 7 bases for J; bases not matched to a gene: 8.

The chain couples TRBV5-1 to TRBJ1-1; 7 bases line up with TRBD1. Per germline, CDR1 SGHRS and CDR2 YFSETQ. The ends lost 2 bases at V and 4 bases at J; junction bases unmatched: 5. The CDR3 covers 14 residues. CDR3 sequence: CASSFEGAGTEAFF. The CDR3 DNA follows: TGCGCCAGCAGCTTTGAGGGGGCGGGCACTGAAGCTTTCTTT.

The chain is built from TRBV5-1 and TRBJ2-5, with a tentative D call TRBD2 (6 bases). Germline-derived CDR1 and CDR2 are SGHRS and YFSETQ. Trimming cost V 0 bases and J 2 bases, with 11 bases left between them. The CDR3 covers 15 residues. CDR3 nucleotide sequence: TGCGCCAGCAGCTTGGAGGGACTGGGACAAGAGACCCAGTACTTC. Translation: CASSLEGLGQETQYF.

The rearrangement uses TRBV7-2 and TRBJ2-5; 10 nucleotides match TRBD2. Germline CDR1 SGHTA, CDR2 FQGNSA. The ends lost 5 bases at V and 5 bases at J; junction bases unmatched: 11. This CDR3 is built from 16 residues. The CDR3 protein is CASSTQLAGRGETQYF. In nucleotides, the CDR3 is TGTGCCAGCAGCACCCAACTAGCGGGGAGAGGGGAGACCCAGTACTTC.

The chain uses TRBV10-1 and TRBJ2-2, with D possibly being TRBD1 (6 bases). Germline V gives CDR1 WNHNN, CDR2 SYGVQD (reference sequence). Trimming left V 4 bases short and J 6 bases short, with 9 bases between. This CDR3 is 13 amino acids long. CDR3 residues: CASSGRGSGELFF. The CDR3 region has the DNA TGCGCCAGCAGTGGCAGGGGATCCGGGGAGCTGTTTTTT.

V usage is TRBV11-3 and J usage is TRBJ2-7; possible D gene TRBD1, 5 bases. From germline, CDR1 is SGHNT and CDR2 YENEEA. V was trimmed by 1 base and J by 0 bases, leaving 10 bases between them. This CDR3 has 15 amino acids. CDR3 sequence: CASSLGGVSSYEQYF. The CDR3 DNA sequence: TGTGCCAGCAGCTTAGGGGGCGTCAGCTCCTACGAGCAGTACTTC.

This chain connects TRBV7-2 to TRBJ2-2; a weak D match, TRBD2 (5 bases). Germline CDR1 reads SGHTA; CDR2 reads FQGNSA. The CDR3 runs to 16 residues. V was pared by 1 base and J by 4 bases, with 13 bases between. CDR3 region: CASSLGTARGTGELFF. The CDR3 bases are TGTGCCAGCAGCTTAGGTACGGCTCGGGGCACCGGGGAGCTGTTTTTT.

The V call is TRBV7-8, the J call TRBJ2-1; 14 bases are shared with TRBD2. CDR3 size: 16 residues. Germline CDR1 is SGHVS and CDR2 is FQNEAQ. Germline trimming cut 6 bases from V and 7 bases from J; bases unmatched to any gene: 8. CDR3 coding DNA: TGTGCCAGCAGGCGCGACGGGACTAGCGGGGGAAATGAGCAGTTCTTC. It codes for CASRRDGTSGGNEQFF. Supplemented by reference TRBV7-8 and TRBJ2-1, the full variable domain reads GAGVSQSPRYKVAKRGQDVALRCDPISGHVSLFWYQQALGQGPEFLTYFQNEAQLDKSGLPSDRFFAERPEGSVSTLKIQRTQQEDSAVYLCASRRDGTSGGNEQFFGPGTRLTVL.

V usage is TRBV7-2 and J usage is TRBJ2-2; D might be TRBD2 (5 bases). The ends were cut back, 6 bases at V and 0 bases at J, with 17 bases in the middle. Germline CDR1 and CDR2: SGHTA and FQGNSA. There are 17 residues in the CDR3. CDR3 in DNA: TGTGCCAGCAGTCCCCTTACTAGTTTCGCGAACACCGGGGAGCTGTTTTTT. The encoded protein is CASSPLTSFANTGELFF.

The V call is TRBV4-3, the J call TRBJ2-5; the match to TRBD2 covers 7 bases. V lost 0 bases and J lost 2; bases outside the gene matches: 9. The CDR3 is made up of 17 amino acids. The V gene's germline CDR1 is LGHNA and CDR2 YSLEER. For the CDR3, the DNA is TGCGCCAGCAGCCAAGATTTTGGCGGGAGAGGACAAGAGACCCAGTACTTC. Its protein product is CASSQDFGGRGQETQYF.

V and J are TRBV5-5 and TRBJ2-6, with D possibly TRBD1 on 6 matching bases. CDR3 size: 18 residues. The germline V gene encodes CDR1 SGHKS and CDR2 YYEKEE (reference sequence). V was clipped by 4 bases and J by 0 bases, with 17 bases between them. The CDR3 DNA follows: TGTGCCAGCAGCCCCTCCGTACGACAGGCCTCTGGGGCCAACGTCCTGACTTTC. Protein: CASSPSVRQASGANVLTF.

A remark on this clone: The junction differs from germline at one of its ends, possibly a read error. The chain links TRBV6-6 to TRBJ1-4; no firm D call. CDR3 size: 14 residues. CDR1 MNHNY and CDR2 SVGAGI come from the germline V gene (reference sequence). The CDR3 is CASRDSPFNGKLFF. CDR3 bases: TGTGCCAGCAGGGATTCCCCGTTCAATGGAAAACTGTTTTTT.

The genes are TRBV6-6 and TRBJ2-2, with D maybe TRBD2 (5 bases). This CDR3 comprises 14 residues. The V end lost 4 bases, the J end lost 7 bases, and 13 bases lay between the germline ends. The V gene's germline CDR1 is MNHNY and CDR2 SVGAGI (reference sequence). CDR3 sequence reads: CASSLGRGFGELFF. The CDR3 nucleotides are TGTGCCAGCAGTTTGGGTCGAGGGTTCGGGGAGCTGTTTTTT.

The V call is TRBV15, the J call TRBJ1-2; D is uncertain. The germline V gene encodes CDR1 LNHNV and CDR2 YYDKDF (reference sequence). Deletions cut 0 bases from V and 5 bases from J, with 7 bases between. This CDR3 region has 13 residues. This chain's CDR3 is CATSRDGGYGYTF. CDR3 sequence (DNA): TGTGCCACCAGCAGAGATGGCGGATATGGCTACACCTTC.